This TCR beta chain was sequenced in a study of T cells in narcolepsy (dated by TCRdb to 2016 to 2019). Broadly, across the study: Patients with narcolepsy type 1 or type 2 (NT1, NT2) and healthy control donors were enrolled in the study. To look for autoreactive T cells in narcolepsy patients that target self-antigens of hypocretin neurons (hypocretin, TRIB2), the study used TCR Vbeta sequencing to follow clonotypes in blood and CSF. What the research found in general, with its limitations: Numbers of sequenced blood memory CD4+ clonotypes were comparable, with averages of some 40,000 in patients and more than 30,000 in controls. Autoreactive clonotypes were reported to be detected serially in the blood of the same patients and of different patients, but not in the blood of healthy controls. HCRT-specific and TRIB2-specific autoreactive clonotypes were highlighted in plots that compared CD4+ T cell clonotypes in CSF versus blood from the same patient. No sequences matching autoreactive T cell clones were contained in some blood memory CD4+ repertoires from patients and controls.

Library prep was done by the immunoSEQ multiplex PCR assay. In TCRdb, the immuneACCESS table is reduced to in-frame sequences with V and J assigned. These tables do not hold every clone; where another copy was compared, an unresolved V gene accounts for under half, and the others remain unexplained. For this sample the table gives under 40,000 clones, of which more than 75% were detected only once. About 1.1% of the sample rests with the top ten. Compared with germline, V lacks 2 bases and J lacks 3 bases; bases without a gene match: 3. Based on the germline V gene, the CDR1 and CDR2 sequences are SGHVS and FQNEAQ. From the cysteine through the phenylalanine, the CDR3 covers 14 amino acids. The CDR3 DNA has 42 bases and is translated from base 1. For TCR Vbeta sequencing, memory CD4+ T cells were sorted ex vivo from the peripheral blood of both healthy controls and narcolepsy patients. Remarks on this clone: Its antigen remains undetermined. There are no base qualities to consult, and no much larger clone falls within one base. Within the sample, other DNA sequences also encode this same CDR3.

The sample consisted of CD45RA- memory CD4+ T cells from PBMCs. Explained via the paper, the cell subset or site label denotes: memory T cells sorted ex vivo from peripheral blood. This chain joins TRBV7-8 to TRBJ1-1, with TRBD1 identical over 7 junction bases. This TCR derives from a human donor with narcolepsy. This receptor has the CDR3 CASSLRQGDTEAFF. The DNA is as follows: TGTGCCAGCAGCTTAAGACAGGGAGACACTGAAGCTTTCTTT.